The rows below give T cell receptor beta chains drawn from one sample of a study of control samples from healthy donors and cancer patients. Only in-frame clones appear in the TCRdb table, and some are missing; sequencing was by immunoSEQ multiplex PCR. The sample carries about 69,000 clones, approximately 89% recorded once. What was sequenced was PBMCs. The receptors originated from a man aged 60 to 69 with colorectal cancer. Both conserved end residues are part of each CDR3.

CDR3	V	J
CAWSVRGTGELFF	TRBV30	TRBJ2-2
CASSITPPNNSPLHF	TRBV19	TRBJ1-6
CASSLLGWTDTQYF	TRBV7-2	TRBJ2-3
CASSVDNDNEQFF	TRBV5-4	TRBJ2-1
CASITSGGAGDYEQFF	TRBV28	TRBJ2-1
CASSGGLEAFF	TRBV2	TRBJ1-1
CASSTDRGPQHF	TRBV19	TRBJ1-5
CASSPGTGGSLNTEAFF	TRBV27	TRBJ1-1
CASSFGMGVTNTEAFF	TRBV5-4	TRBJ1-1
CASSLGQGYEQYF	TRBV18	TRBJ2-7
CASSRGPYQETQYF	TRBV11-2	TRBJ2-5
CASSLDLRGNSPLHF	TRBV11-2	TRBJ1-6
CASSPTTGLGYGYTF	TRBV14	TRBJ1-2
CASRADTDTQYF	TRBV6-5	TRBJ2-3
CASSPSGETQYF	TRBV7-9	TRBJ2-5
CATKTGTEDYEQYF	TRBV19	TRBJ2-7
CASSRQGPYGYTF	TRBV6-2/TRBV6-3	TRBJ1-2
CASSLVPSGGSYEQYF	TRBV7-2	TRBJ2-7
CASSPMSMGDTQYF	TRBV4-3	TRBJ2-3
CASSLRGQETQYF	TRBV5-1	TRBJ2-5
CASSLLGADTQYF	TRBV28	TRBJ2-3
CASSLGVFYEQYF	TRBV11-3	TRBJ2-7
CASSRDRGQGAEAFF	TRBV6-5	TRBJ1-1
CASSYTGTANTGELFF	TRBV6-5	TRBJ2-2
CASTSLGTGGNQPQHF	TRBV19	TRBJ1-5
CASSALAENTDTQYF	TRBV2	TRBJ2-3
CASSVAGGGYNEQFF	TRBV9	TRBJ2-1
CSGGDNLYGYTF	TRBV29-1	TRBJ1-2
CAWSVMRGRADTQYF	TRBV30	TRBJ2-3
CASSFPGGETQYF	TRBV5-4	TRBJ2-5
CASSLGGARSINSPLHF	TRBV5-4	TRBJ1-6
CASSFEGAGTDTQYF	TRBV7-9	TRBJ2-3
CASSLYGRNTEAFF	TRBV27	TRBJ1-1
CASLGGLTRTDTQYF	TRBV23-1	TRBJ2-3
CASGSYWGAASYNSPLHF	TRBV12-5	TRBJ1-6
CASSQTGGGTDTQYF	TRBV19	TRBJ2-3
CASSTGPNSGNTIYF	TRBV6-1	TRBJ1-3
CADGLTRGNTIYF	TRBV7-5	TRBJ1-3
CASSSTSGAYNEQFF	TRBV6-5	TRBJ2-1
CASAPGGAYEQYF	TRBV7-9	TRBJ2-7
CSAVGLSNTGELFF	TRBV29-1	TRBJ2-2
CASNTQPDSFYGYTF	TRBV7-2	TRBJ1-2